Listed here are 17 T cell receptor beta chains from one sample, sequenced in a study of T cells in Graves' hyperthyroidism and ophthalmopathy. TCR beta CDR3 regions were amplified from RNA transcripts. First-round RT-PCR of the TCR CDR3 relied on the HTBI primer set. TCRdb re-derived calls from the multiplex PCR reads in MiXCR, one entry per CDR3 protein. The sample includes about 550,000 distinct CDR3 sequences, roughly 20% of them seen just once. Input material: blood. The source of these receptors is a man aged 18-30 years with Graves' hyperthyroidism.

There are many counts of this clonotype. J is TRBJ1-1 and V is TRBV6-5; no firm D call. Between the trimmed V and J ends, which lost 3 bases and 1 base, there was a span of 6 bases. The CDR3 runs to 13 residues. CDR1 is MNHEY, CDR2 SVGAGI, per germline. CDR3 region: CASSYMGNTEAFF. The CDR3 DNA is TGTGCCAGCAGTTATATGGGGAACACTGAAGCTTTCTTT.

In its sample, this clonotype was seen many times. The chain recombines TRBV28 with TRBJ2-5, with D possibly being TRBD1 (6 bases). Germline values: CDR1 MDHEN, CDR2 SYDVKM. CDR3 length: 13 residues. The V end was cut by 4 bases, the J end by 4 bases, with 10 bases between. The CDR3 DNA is TGTGCCAGCAGTTCTGGACAGACAGAGACCCAGTACTTC. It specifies CASSSGQTETQYF.

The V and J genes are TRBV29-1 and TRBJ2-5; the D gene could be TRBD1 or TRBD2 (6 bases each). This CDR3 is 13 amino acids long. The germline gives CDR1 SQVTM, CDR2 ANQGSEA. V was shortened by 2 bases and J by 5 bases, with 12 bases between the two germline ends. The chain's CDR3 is CSVEKTGAETQYF. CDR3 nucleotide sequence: TGCAGCGTTGAAAAAACGGGGGCGGAGACCCAGTACTTC.

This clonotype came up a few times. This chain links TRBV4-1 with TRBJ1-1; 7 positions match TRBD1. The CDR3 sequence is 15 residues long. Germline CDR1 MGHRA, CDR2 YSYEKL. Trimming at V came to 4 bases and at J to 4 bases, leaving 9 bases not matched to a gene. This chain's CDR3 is CASSLGGGRSTEAFF. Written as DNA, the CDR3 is TGCGCCAGCAGCCTAGGAGGGGGCCGTAGCACTGAAGCTTTCTTT.

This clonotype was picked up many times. CDR3 coding DNA: TGTGCCAGCAGCCCCCGGGACAAGCGCCACGAGCAGTACTTC. This sequence encodes CASSPRDKRHEQYF. This chain connects TRBV6-5 to TRBJ2-7; maybe TRBD1 (6 bases). Trimming took off 6 bases at V and 5 bases at J, with 17 bases between the two ends. The CDR3 runs 14 residues. Germline assignment: CDR1 MNHEY and CDR2 SVGAGI.

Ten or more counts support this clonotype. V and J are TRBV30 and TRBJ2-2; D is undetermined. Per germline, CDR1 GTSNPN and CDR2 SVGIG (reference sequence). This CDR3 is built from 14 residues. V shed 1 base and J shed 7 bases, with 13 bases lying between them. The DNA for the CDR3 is TGTGCCTGGAGTGCCACTTGGCGTGTCGGGGAGCTGTTTTTT. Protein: CAWSATWRVGELFF.

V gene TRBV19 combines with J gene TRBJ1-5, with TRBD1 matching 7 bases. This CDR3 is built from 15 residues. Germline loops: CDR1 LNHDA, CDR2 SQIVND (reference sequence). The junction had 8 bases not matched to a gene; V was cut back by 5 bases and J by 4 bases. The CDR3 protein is CASSGGGDRNQPQHF. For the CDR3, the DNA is TGTGCCAGTAGTGGCGGAGGGGACAGAAATCAGCCCCAGCATTTT.

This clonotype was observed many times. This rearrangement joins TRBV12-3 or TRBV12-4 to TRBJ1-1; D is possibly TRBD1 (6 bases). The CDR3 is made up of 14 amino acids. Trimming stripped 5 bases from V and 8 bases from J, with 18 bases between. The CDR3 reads CASSPPYREVEAFF. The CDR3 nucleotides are TGTGCCAGCAGTCCGCCCTACAGGGAAGTGGAAGCTTTCTTT.

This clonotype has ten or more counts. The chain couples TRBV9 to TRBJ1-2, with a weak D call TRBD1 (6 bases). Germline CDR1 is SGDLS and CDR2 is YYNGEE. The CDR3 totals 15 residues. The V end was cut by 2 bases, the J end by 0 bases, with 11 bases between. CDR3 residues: CASSVSRGPNYGYTF. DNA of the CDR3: TGTGCCAGCAGCGTCAGCAGGGGCCCTAACTATGGCTACACCTTC.

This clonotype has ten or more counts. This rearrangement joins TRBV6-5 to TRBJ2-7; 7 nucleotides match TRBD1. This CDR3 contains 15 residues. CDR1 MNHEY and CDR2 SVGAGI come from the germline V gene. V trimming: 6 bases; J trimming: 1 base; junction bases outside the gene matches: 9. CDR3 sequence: CASSREGASSYEQYF. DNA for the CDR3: TGTGCCAGCAGCCGAGAGGGGGCCAGTTCCTACGAGCAGTACTTC.

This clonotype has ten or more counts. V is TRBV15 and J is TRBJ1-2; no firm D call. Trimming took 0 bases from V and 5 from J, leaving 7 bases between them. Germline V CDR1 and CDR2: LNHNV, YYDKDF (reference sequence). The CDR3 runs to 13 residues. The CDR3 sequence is CATSREAGYGYTF. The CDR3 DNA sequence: TGTGCCACCAGCAGAGAGGCAGGATATGGCTACACCTTC.

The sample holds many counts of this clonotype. This chain's CDR3 is CASSAGTGLNYGYTF. The CDR3 DNA follows: TGTGCCAGCAGCGCCGGGACAGGACTTAACTATGGCTACACCTTC. This chain joins TRBV6-5 and TRBJ1-2; 8 bases are a match to TRBD1. J lost 1 base, V lost 6 bases, and 7 bases had no gene match. This CDR3 region has 15 residues. Per germline, CDR1 MNHEY and CDR2 SVGAGI.

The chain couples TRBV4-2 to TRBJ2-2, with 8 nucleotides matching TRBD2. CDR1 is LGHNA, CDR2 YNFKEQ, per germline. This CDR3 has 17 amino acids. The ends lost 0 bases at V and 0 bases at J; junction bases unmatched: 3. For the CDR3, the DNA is TGTGCCAGCAGCCAAGAGCTAGCGGGTTCGAACACCGGGGAGCTGTTTTTT. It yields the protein CASSQELAGSNTGELFF.

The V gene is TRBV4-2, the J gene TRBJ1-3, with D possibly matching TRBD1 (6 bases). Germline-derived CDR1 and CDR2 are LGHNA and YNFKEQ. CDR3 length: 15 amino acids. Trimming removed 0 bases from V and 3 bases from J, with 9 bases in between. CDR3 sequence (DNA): TGTGCCAGCAGCCAAGAGGGGGCTAATGGAAACACCATATATTTT. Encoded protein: CASSQEGANGNTIYF.

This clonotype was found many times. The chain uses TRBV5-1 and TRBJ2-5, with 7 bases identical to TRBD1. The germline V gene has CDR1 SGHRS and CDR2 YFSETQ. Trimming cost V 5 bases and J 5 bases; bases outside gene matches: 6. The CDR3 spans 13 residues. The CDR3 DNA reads TGCGCCAGCAGACAGACAGGGTGGGAGACCCAGTACTTC. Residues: CASRQTGWETQYF.

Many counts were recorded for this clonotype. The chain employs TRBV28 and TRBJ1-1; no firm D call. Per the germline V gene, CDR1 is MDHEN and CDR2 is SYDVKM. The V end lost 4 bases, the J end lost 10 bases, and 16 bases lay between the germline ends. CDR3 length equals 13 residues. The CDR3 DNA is TGTGCCAGCAGTTCCCTTTCGTCAACCGGAGCTTTCTTT. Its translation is CASSSLSSTGAFF.

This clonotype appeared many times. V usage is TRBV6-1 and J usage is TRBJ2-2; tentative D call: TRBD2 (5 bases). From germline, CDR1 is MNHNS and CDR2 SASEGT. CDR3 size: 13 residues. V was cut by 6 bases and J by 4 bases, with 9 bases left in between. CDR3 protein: CASRAGITGELFF. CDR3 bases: TGTGCCAGCAGAGCCGGGATCACCGGGGAGCTGTTTTTT.